One and the same sample provided the 24 T cell receptor beta chains below, sequenced in a study of cytomegalovirus exposure and HLA in healthy donors. This table comes from immunoSEQ multiplex PCR, and its TCRdb copy is limited to in-frame clones, with some not included. This sample yields fewer than 250,000 clones, of which about nine tenths are seen a single time; 2% belongs to the top ten. What was sequenced was PBMCs. These receptors came from a woman between 18 and 30 years old in good health and CMV-seropositive.

CDR3 nucleotides: TGTGCCAGCCGGGGCCGGGACTACCTCTACGAGCAGTACTTC. Its protein product is CASRGRDYLYEQYF. The gene calls are TRBV6-1 and TRBJ2-7, with 7 nucleotides matching TRBD2. CDR3 length equals 14 residues. After removal of 8 bases from V and 3 bases from J, the junction contained 10 bases not matched to a gene. The germline CDR1 and CDR2 sequences are MNHNS and SASEGT.

This chain joins TRBV4-1 and TRBJ2-3; TRBD2 matches 14 bases. V lost 4 bases, J lost 4 bases, and 10 bases stayed unmatched. The germline CDR1 and CDR2 sequences are MGHRA and YSYEKL. The CDR3 has 18 amino acids. CDR3 bases: TGCGCCAGCAGCCCATTTCCTGGGACTAGCGGGAGTGCAGATACGCAGTATTTT. Its translation is CASSPFPGTSGSADTQYF.

The V call is TRBV27, the J call TRBJ2-3, with 10 bases aligning to TRBD2. Germline trimming cut 0 bases from V and 0 bases from J; bases unmatched to any gene: 3. The CDR3 spans 17 residues. Germline CDR1 is MNHEY and CDR2 is SMNVEV (reference sequence). The DNA of the CDR3 is TGTGCCAGCAGTTTATCAACTAGCGGGAAGAGCACAGATACGCAGTATTTT. The encoded protein is CASSLSTSGKSTDTQYF.

This rearrangement joins TRBV5-1 to TRBJ2-1; 7 nucleotides match TRBD2. Looked up from germline, CDR1 is SGHRS and CDR2 is YFSETQ. Unmatched junction bases numbered 12, after V lost 3 bases and J lost 12 bases. CDR3 length: 14 residues. Here the CDR3 reads CASSYGLDGVGQFF. In nucleotides, the CDR3 is TGCGCCAGCAGCTACGGACTAGATGGGGTTGGGCAGTTCTTC. Full variable domain (remainder filled in from reference TRBV5-1 and TRBJ2-1): KAGVTQTPRYLIKTRGQQVTLSCSPISGHRSVSWYQQTPGQGLQFLFEYFSETQRNKGNFPGRFSGRQFSNSRSEMNVSTLELGDSALYLCASSYGLDGVGQFFGPGTRLTVL.

The rearrangement links TRBV7-9 to TRBJ2-5, with TRBD1 matching 7 bases. Germline V gene lookup returns CDR1 SEHNR and CDR2 FQNEAQ (reference sequence). The trim removed 7 bases at V and 5 bases at J, leaving 7 bases unmatched. This CDR3 has 13 amino acids. CDR3 in DNA: TGTGCCAGCACTCCCCAGGGGGTGGAGACCCAGTACTTC. Amino acids: CASTPQGVETQYF.

The chain recombines TRBV13 with TRBJ2-3; D call uncertain. The germline CDR1 and CDR2 sequences are PRHDT and FYEKMQ (reference sequence). V lost 5 bases, J lost 5 bases, and 2 bases lay in between. The CDR3 runs to 10 residues. This CDR3 reads CASSQDTQYF. The DNA of the CDR3 is TGTGCCAGCAGCCAAGATACGCAGTATTTT.

The chain uses TRBV6-1 and TRBJ2-1; 9 nucleotides line up with TRBD2. CDR3 length equals 17 residues. CDR1 MNHNS and CDR2 SASEGT come from the germline V gene. The V gene end was trimmed by 0 bases and the J gene end by 4 bases; junction bases not matched to a gene: 7. In DNA form, the CDR3 reads TGTGCCAGCAGTGAAGCGAACCTAGCGGGACTTTACAATGAGCAGTTCTTC. This encodes CASSEANLAGLYNEQFF.

The gene calls are TRBV5-4 and TRBJ2-7; tentative D call: TRBD2 (5 bases). The CDR3 is made up of 14 amino acids. V lost 0 bases and J lost 2, with 9 bases in between. Looked up from germline, CDR1 is SGHNT and CDR2 is YYREEE (reference sequence). This CDR3 is CASSLGTATYEQYF. The CDR3 nucleotides are TGTGCCAGCAGCTTGGGGACTGCCACCTACGAGCAGTACTTC. The complete variable domain, with remaining parts taken from reference TRBV5-4 and TRBJ2-7, reads ETGVTQSPTHLIKTRGQQVTLRCSSQSGHNTVSWYQQALGQGPQFIFQYYREEENGRGNFPPRFSGLQFPNYSSELNVNALELDDSALYLCASSLGTATYEQYFGPGTRLTVT.

This chain joins TRBV7-9 and TRBJ2-1; TRBD1 might be the D (5 bases). CDR1 and CDR2 from the germline V gene are SEHNR and FQNEAQ (reference sequence). The CDR3 runs 16 residues. The V and J ends lost 0 bases and 4 bases respectively, with 13 bases between them. In nucleotides, the CDR3 is TGTGCCAGCAGCTTAGCTTCGGCAGGGTGGTACAATGAGCAGTTCTTC. It codes for CASSLASAGWYNEQFF. The whole variable domain, filled in from reference TRBV7-9 and TRBJ2-1, reads DTGVSQNPRHKITKRGQNVTFRCDPISEHNRLYWYRQTLGQGPEFLTYFQNEAQLEKSRLLSDRFSAERPKGSFSTLEIQRTEQGDSAMYLCASSLASAGWYNEQFFGPGTRLTVL.

The genes are TRBV6-1 and TRBJ2-7; 12 positions match TRBD2. CDR3 size: 17 residues. The germline gives CDR1 MNHNS, CDR2 SASEGT. V gave up 7 bases and J gave up 2 bases; unmatched junction bases: 12. The CDR3, as DNA: TGTGCCAGCAATCAAGCTAGCGGGAGGGTAAATACCTACGAGCAGTACTTC. Amino acid sequence: CASNQASGRVNTYEQYF.

The chain employs TRBV5-1 and TRBJ1-1, with 11 bases fitting TRBD1. Germline V gene sequence: CDR1 SGHRS, CDR2 YFSETQ. V lost 5 bases and J lost 5; bases outside the gene matches: 2. The CDR3 extends over 13 amino acids. The CDR3: CASRGTGGTEAFF. The CDR3, as DNA: TGCGCCAGCAGAGGGACAGGGGGAACTGAAGCTTTCTTT. The full variable domain, rest sourced from reference TRBV5-1 and TRBJ1-1, is KAGVTQTPRYLIKTRGQQVTLSCSPISGHRSVSWYQQTPGQGLQFLFEYFSETQRNKGNFPGRFSGRQFSNSRSEMNVSTLELGDSALYLCASRGTGGTEAFFGQGTRLTVV.

The chain links TRBV28 to TRBJ1-5; a weak D match, TRBD1 (5 bases). The CDR3 is 18 amino acids. V lost 7 bases, J lost 2 bases, and 24 bases lay in between. The germline gives CDR1 MDHEN, CDR2 SYDVKM. CDR3 DNA: TGTGCCAGCACCGTTCGGGACTATACACAGTCGGGCAATCAGCCCCAGCATTTT. This codes for CASTVRDYTQSGNQPQHF. Variable domain in full (rest from reference TRBV28 and TRBJ1-5): DVKVTQSSRYLVKRTGEKVFLECVQDMDHENMFWYRQDPGLGLRLIYFSYDVKMKEKGDIPEGYSVSREKKERFSLILESASTNQTSMYLCASTVRDYTQSGNQPQHFGDGTRLSIL.

Only one count was recorded for this clone. The J gene is TRBJ2-7, the V gene TRBV5-1, with 14 bases that match TRBD2. The germline CDR1 and CDR2 sequences are SGHRS and YFSETQ. The CDR3 extends over 16 amino acids. V lost 4 bases, J lost 4 bases, and 7 bases stayed unmatched. The CDR3 protein is CASSKGTSGSKYEQYF. Written as DNA, the CDR3 is TGCGCCAGCAGCAAAGGGACTAGCGGGAGCAAATACGAGCAGTACTTC.

The chain links TRBV5-1 to TRBJ1-1, with 9 positions matching TRBD1. This CDR3 has 14 amino acids. CDR1 and CDR2 from the germline V gene are SGHRS and YFSETQ. J was trimmed by 8 bases and V by 4 bases; bases with no gene match: 9. The CDR3 here is CASSLAWTGAEAFF. CDR3 DNA sequence: TGCGCCAGCAGCCTTGCATGGACAGGGGCGGAAGCTTTCTTT.

CDR3 bases: TGTGCCAGCAGCTTCATGGACAGGGACTACGAGCAGTACTTC. Translation gives CASSFMDRDYEQYF. V gene TRBV11-2 combines with J gene TRBJ2-7, with TRBD1 matching over 8 bases. Germline V gene lookup returns CDR1 SGHAT and CDR2 FQNNGV. This CDR3 region has 14 residues. The trim removed 3 bases at V and 3 bases at J, leaving 4 bases unmatched.

This chain joins TRBV27 and TRBJ2-7; D gene ambiguous. Per germline, CDR1 MNHEY and CDR2 SMNVEV (reference sequence). Trimming took 4 bases from V and 0 from J, leaving 7 bases between them. This CDR3 comprises 13 residues. CDR3 sequence reads: CASSSYNSYEQYF. CDR3 DNA: TGTGCCAGCAGTTCTTACAACTCCTACGAGCAGTACTTC.

CDR3 bases: TGTGCCAGCAGCCCGATTCGGACTAGCTCCTACGAGCAGTACTTC. This gives the protein CASSPIRTSSYEQYF. The genes are TRBV7-8 and TRBJ2-7; TRBD2 matches 7 bases. CDR3 size: 15 residues. V was clipped by 5 bases and J by 0 bases; unmatched bases: 7. In germline, CDR1 is SGHVS, CDR2 FQNEAQ.

V is TRBV25-1 and J is TRBJ2-1; TRBD2 matches 8 bases. Germline CDR1 reads MGHDK; CDR2 reads SYGVNS. With 8 bases clipped from V and 7 bases from J, the junction kept 10 bases outside the gene matches. The CDR3 contains 14 residues. The CDR3 spells CASENGRAGNEQFF. CDR3 coding DNA: TGTGCCAGCGAGAACGGGAGGGCCGGGAATGAGCAGTTCTTC. Looking up the rest from reference TRBV25-1 and TRBJ2-1 gives the full variable domain: EADIYQTPRYLVIGTGKKITLECSQTMGHDKMYWYQQDPGMELHLIHYSYGVNSTEKGDLSSESTVSRIRTEHFPLTLESARPSHTSQYLCASENGRAGNEQFFGPGTRLTVL.

This rearrangement joins TRBV4-2 to TRBJ1-2; 7 bases match TRBD1. Germline loops: CDR1 LGHNA, CDR2 YNFKEQ. Unmatched junction bases numbered 7, after V lost 4 bases and J lost 8 bases. The CDR3 totals 13 residues. CDR3 amino acids: CASSRPTGLGYTF. As DNA, the CDR3 is TGTGCCAGCAGCCGACCGACAGGGTTGGGCTACACCTTC.

V and J are TRBV4-2 and TRBJ2-1; 7 positions match TRBD1. The CDR3 sequence is 16 residues long. Germline CDR1 and CDR2: LGHNA and YNFKEQ. J gave up 3 bases and V 0 bases, and 5 bases lay outside the gene matches. CDR3 nucleotide sequence: TGTGCCAGCAGCCAAGATCCCGGACAGGTCTACAATGAGCAGTTCTTC. Translation gives CASSQDPGQVYNEQFF.

The chain uses TRBV5-4 and TRBJ2-2; maybe TRBD1 (5 bases). Germline CDR1 reads SGHNT; CDR2 reads YYREEE (reference sequence). The CDR3 runs to 14 residues. V lost 2 bases and J 4 bases, leaving 9 bases between the germline ends. In nucleotides, the CDR3 is TGTGCCAGCAGCTTCCCAGGGTCCACCGGGGAGCTGTTTTTT. This gives the protein CASSFPGSTGELFF. Variable domain in full (rest from reference TRBV5-4 and TRBJ2-2): ETGVTQSPTHLIKTRGQQVTLRCSSQSGHNTVSWYQQALGQGPQFIFQYYREEENGRGNFPPRFSGLQFPNYSSELNVNALELDDSALYLCASSFPGSTGELFFGEGSRLTVL.

The chain combines TRBV11-2 with TRBJ2-2; D is perhaps TRBD1 (6 bases). V was cut by 4 bases and J by 1 base, with 16 bases left in between. The CDR3 covers 17 residues. Germline CDR1 SGHAT, CDR2 FQNNGV. The CDR3 reads CASSWARGRGNTGELFF. The CDR3 coding sequence is TGTGCCAGCAGCTGGGCAAGGGGCAGGGGGAACACCGGGGAGCTGTTTTTT.

The chain has TRBV28 and TRBJ1-3; D gene unclear. Germline CDR1 is MDHEN and CDR2 is SYDVKM. This CDR3 is 14 amino acids long. V lost 3 bases and J lost 0, with 6 bases in between. In DNA, the CDR3 is TGTGCCAGCAGTTTTGGGAGCTCTGGAAACACCATATATTTT. Encoded protein: CASSFGSSGNTIYF.

The chain couples TRBV6-4 to TRBJ2-1; TRBD2 might be the D (5 bases). The CDR3 consists of 13 residues. Looked up from germline, CDR1 is MRHNA and CDR2 is SNTAGT. Trimming shortened V by 4 bases and J by 4 bases, and 8 bases separated the two germline ends. The CDR3 sequence is CASSVGKYNEQFF. CDR3 nucleotides: TGTGCCAGCAGTGTCGGGAAATACAATGAGCAGTTCTTC.